A single sample is the source of the 9 T cell receptor beta chains below, sequenced in a study of glioma-infiltrating T cells after dendritic cell vaccination. Sequenced by immunoSEQ multiplex PCR; TCRdb stores in-frame clones only, minus some. The sample has 90,000 to 100,000 clones; about 80% are singletons. The sample consisted of blood, taken before dendritic cell vaccination. These receptors originate from a human donor with glioblastoma.

This clone has more than one count but fewer than ten. The rearrangement links TRBV7-9 to TRBJ2-2, with TRBD2 matching over 8 bases. Looked up from germline, CDR1 is SEHNR and CDR2 is FQNEAQ (reference sequence). The CDR3 loop spans 19 amino acids. V gave up 2 bases and J gave up 4 bases; unmatched junction bases: 15. CDR3 sequence reads: CASSLQGLARDSVTGELFF. As DNA, the CDR3 is TGTGCCAGCAGCTTACAAGGACTAGCCCGGGATTCTGTCACCGGGGAGCTGTTTTTT.

CDR3 protein: CSASDNHEQYF. In DNA, the CDR3 is TGCAGTGCTAGTGACAATCACGAGCAGTACTTC. The genes are TRBV20-1 and TRBJ2-7; D gene unclear. The CDR3 covers 11 residues. Germline loops: CDR1 DFQATT, CDR2 SNEGSKA (reference sequence). V lost 3 bases to trimming and J lost 5 bases, with 8 bases between them.

The V and J genes are TRBV2 and TRBJ1-3, with D perhaps matching TRBD1 (5 bases). Germline V gene sequence: CDR1 SNHLY, CDR2 FYNNEI. Trimming stripped 6 bases from V and 2 bases from J, with 14 bases between. This CDR3 has 15 residues. The CDR3 nucleotides read TGTGCCAGCAGCCAGCCAGGGCAACCTGGAAACACCATATATTTT. Translated, it gives CASSQPGQPGNTIYF.

The rearrangement links TRBV5-1 to TRBJ1-2; D remains ambiguous. V was cut by 1 base and J by 3 bases, with 10 bases left in between. The V gene's germline CDR1 is SGHRS and CDR2 YFSETQ. This CDR3 contains 14 residues. CDR3 loop: CASSLPGGDYGYTF. The CDR3, as DNA: TGCGCCAGCAGCTTGCCAGGCGGGGACTATGGCTACACCTTC.

The V and J genes are TRBV11-2 and TRBJ1-5, with D possibly being TRBD1 (6 bases). In germline, CDR1 is SGHAT, CDR2 FQNNGV. Trimming took off 5 bases at V and 6 bases at J, with 14 bases between the two ends. CDR3 length: 14 residues. CDR3 in DNA: TGTGCCAGCAGCATACAGGGTAACGGTCAGCCCCAGCATTTT. This translates into CASSIQGNGQPQHF.

This clone was observed a few times. The chain employs TRBV6-5 and TRBJ1-2; D unclear. Germline V gene data show CDR1 as MNHEY and CDR2 as SVGAGI. Trimming took 5 bases from V and 8 from J, leaving 18 bases between them. The CDR3 consists of 14 residues. The CDR3 is CASSELEGRFGYTF. In DNA, the CDR3 is TGTGCCAGCAGTGAACTAGAAGGGAGATTCGGCTACACCTTC.

CDR3 in amino acids: CAISESGTGNTEAFF. DNA of the CDR3: TGTGCCATCAGTGAGTCGGGGACAGGGAACACTGAAGCTTTCTTT. This chain links TRBV10-3 with TRBJ1-1, with 8 positions matching TRBD1. This CDR3 is built from 15 residues. The germline V gene has CDR1 ENHRY and CDR2 SYGVKD. J was trimmed by 1 base and V by 0 bases; bases with no gene match: 1.

This clone has just one count. This chain uses TRBV27 with TRBJ1-1; TRBD1 is a possible D gene (5 bases). Germline assignment: CDR1 MNHEY and CDR2 SMNVEV (reference sequence). V lost 6 bases and J 1 base, leaving 12 bases between the germline ends. This CDR3 is 14 amino acids long. This CDR3 reads CASSLGAPNTEAFF. The CDR3, as DNA: TGTGCCAGCAGCCTAGGGGCACCGAACACTGAAGCTTTCTTT.

The table lists this clone with a count of one. The chain recombines TRBV30 with TRBJ1-5; possible D gene TRBD1, 6 bases. CDR1 is GTSNPN and CDR2 is SVGIG in the germline V gene (reference sequence). The CDR3 is 12 residues long. V was clipped by 5 bases and J by 6 bases, with 11 bases between them. The CDR3 spells CAWAQGPQPQHF. DNA for the CDR3: TGTGCCTGGGCTCAGGGGCCTCAGCCCCAGCATTTT.